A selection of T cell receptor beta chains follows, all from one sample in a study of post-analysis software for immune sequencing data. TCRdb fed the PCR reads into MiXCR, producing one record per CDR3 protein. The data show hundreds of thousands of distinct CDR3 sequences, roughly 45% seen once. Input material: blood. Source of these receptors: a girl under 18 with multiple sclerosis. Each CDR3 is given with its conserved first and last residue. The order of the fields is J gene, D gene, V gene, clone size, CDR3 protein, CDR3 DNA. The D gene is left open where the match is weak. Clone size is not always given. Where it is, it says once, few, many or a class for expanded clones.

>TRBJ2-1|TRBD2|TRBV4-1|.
CASSQLGSGSSYNEQFF
TGCGCCAGCAGCCAACTCGGCAGCGGGAGCTCCTACAATGAGCAGTTCTTC
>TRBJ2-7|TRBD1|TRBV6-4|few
CASIVLADRGNYEQYF
TGTGCCAGCATCGTGCTGGCGGACAGGGGAAACTACGAGCAGTACTTC
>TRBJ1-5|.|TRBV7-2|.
CASSSLDLLPRHF
TGTGCCAGCAGCTCCCTGGACCTTTTGCCCCGGCATTTT
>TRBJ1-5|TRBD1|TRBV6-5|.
CASRVQGTSNQPQHF
TGTGCCAGCAGGGTACAGGGGACTTCCAATCAGCCCCAGCATTTT
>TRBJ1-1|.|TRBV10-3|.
CAISESLDGAFF
TGTGCCATCAGTGAGAGCTTGGATGGAGCTTTCTTT
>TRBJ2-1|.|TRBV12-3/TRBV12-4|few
CASSLTQGYDEQFF
TGTGCCAGCAGTTTGACTCAGGGGTACGATGAGCAGTTCTTC
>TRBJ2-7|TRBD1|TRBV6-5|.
CASRGQGYEQYF
TGTGCCAGCAGAGGACAGGGTTACGAGCAGTACTTC
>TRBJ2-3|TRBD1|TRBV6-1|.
CASRDRFTDTQYF
TGTGCCAGCAGGGACAGGTTCACAGATACGCAGTATTTT
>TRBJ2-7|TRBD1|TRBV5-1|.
CASSFGQGVSYEQYF
TGCGCCAGCAGCTTCGGACAGGGGGTCTCTTACGAGCAGTACTTC
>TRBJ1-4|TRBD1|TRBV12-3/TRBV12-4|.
CASGQDNEKLFF
TGTGCCAGCGGACAGGATAATGAAAAACTGTTTTTT
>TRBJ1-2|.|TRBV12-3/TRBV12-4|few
CASSPPARAYANYGYTF
TGTGCCAGCAGTCCCCCGGCCCGGGCCTACGCTAACTATGGCTACACCTTC
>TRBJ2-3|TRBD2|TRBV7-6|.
CASSLLSGGNTDTQYF
TGTGCCAGCAGCTTACTCAGCGGGGGAAACACAGATACGCAGTATTTT
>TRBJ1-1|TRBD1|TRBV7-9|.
CASRTTDRGLNTEAFF
TGTGCCAGCAGGACGACGGACAGGGGGCTGAACACTGAGGCTTTCTTT
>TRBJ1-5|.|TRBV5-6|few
CASSLKVYSNQPQHF
TGTGCCAGCAGCCTTAAGGTTTATAGCAATCAGCCCCAGCATTTT
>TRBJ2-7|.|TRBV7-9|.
CASSTGTEAYEQYF
TGTGCCAGCAGTACCGGGACGGAGGCCTACGAGCAGTACTTC
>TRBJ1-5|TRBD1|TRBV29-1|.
CSDGGTGASANQPQHF
TGCAGCGATGGGGGTACAGGGGCCAGTGCAAATCAGCCCCAGCATTTT
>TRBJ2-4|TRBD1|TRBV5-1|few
CASSDRDRGIQYF
TGCGCCAGCAGCGACCGGGACAGGGGCATTCAGTACTTC
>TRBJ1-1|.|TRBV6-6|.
CASKVQLEAFF
TGTGCCAGCAAAGTGCAGCTTGAAGCTTTCTTT
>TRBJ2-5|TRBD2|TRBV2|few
CATSSGRQETQYF
TGTGCCACTTCTAGCGGGCGTCAAGAGACCCAGTACTTC
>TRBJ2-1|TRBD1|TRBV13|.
CASSLAGDRGYNEQFF
TGTGCCAGCAGCTTAGCGGGCGACAGGGGCTACAATGAGCAGTTCTTC
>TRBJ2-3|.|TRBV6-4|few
CASSDSSRTDTQYF
TGTGCCAGCAGTGACAGTTCACGCACAGATACGCAGTATTTT
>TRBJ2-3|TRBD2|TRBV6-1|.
CASSESSGSPTDTQYF
TGTGCCAGCAGTGAATCTAGCGGGAGCCCCACAGATACGCAGTATTTT
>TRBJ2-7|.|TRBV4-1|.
CASSQGDTNLGTYEQYF
TGCGCCAGCAGCCAAGGGGACACCAATCTGGGTACTTACGAGCAGTACTTC
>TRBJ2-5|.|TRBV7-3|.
CASSLEGAYQETQYF
TGTGCCAGCAGCCTAGAAGGGGCATACCAAGAGACCCAGTACTTC
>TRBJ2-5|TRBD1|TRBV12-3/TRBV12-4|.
CASSLARQGVKRAQETQYF
TGTGCCAGCAGTTTAGCTAGGCAGGGGGTGAAAAGGGCCCAAGAGACCCAGTACTTC
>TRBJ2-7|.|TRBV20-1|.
CSAPGLQAYEQYF
TGCAGTGCACCGGGACTCCAGGCTTACGAGCAGTACTTC
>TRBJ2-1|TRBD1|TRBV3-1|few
CASSFLPGQRLGNEQFF
TGTGCCAGCAGCTTCCTCCCGGGACAGCGCCTGGGCAATGAGCAGTTCTTC
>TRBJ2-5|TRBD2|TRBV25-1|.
CASSERASGIETQYF
TGTGCCAGCAGTGAAAGAGCTAGCGGGATAGAGACCCAGTACTTC
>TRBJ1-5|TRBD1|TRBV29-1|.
CSVVGTGLDQPQHF
TGCAGCGTTGTGGGGACAGGGCTCGATCAGCCCCAGCATTTT
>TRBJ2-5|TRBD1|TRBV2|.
CASREQGRETQYF
TGTGCCAGCAGGGAACAGGGGCGAGAGACCCAGTACTTC
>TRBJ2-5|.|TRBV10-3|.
CAISEKETQYF
TGTGCCATCAGTGAAAAGGAGACCCAGTACTTC
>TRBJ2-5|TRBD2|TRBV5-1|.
CASSLAPPGLAGETQYF
TGCGCCAGCAGCTTGGCCCCCCCGGGACTAGCGGGGGAGACCCAGTACTTC
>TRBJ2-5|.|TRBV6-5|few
CASSPWDPSEQETQYF
TGTGCCAGCAGTCCCTGGGATCCTAGCGAACAAGAGACCCAGTACTTC
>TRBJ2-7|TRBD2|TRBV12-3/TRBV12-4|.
CASSLTASGLYEQYF
TGTGCCAGCAGTTTAACCGCTAGCGGACTATACGAGCAGTACTTC
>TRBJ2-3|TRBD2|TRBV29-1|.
CSVETSGSSTDTQYF
TGCAGCGTGGAGACTAGCGGATCTAGCACAGATACGCAGTATTTT
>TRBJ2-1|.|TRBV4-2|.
CASSQPRGATYNEQFF
TGTGCCAGCAGCCAACCTCGTGGGGCTACCTACAATGAGCAGTTCTTC
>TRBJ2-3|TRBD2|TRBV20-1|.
CSSATSGGPYTDTQYF
TGCAGTTCGGCGACTAGCGGGGGACCCTACACAGATACGCAGTATTTT
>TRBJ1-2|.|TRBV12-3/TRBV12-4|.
CASSSRDRFYGYTF
TGTGCCAGCAGTTCCAGAGACAGATTCTATGGCTACACCTTC
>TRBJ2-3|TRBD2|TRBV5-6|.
CASSGRGASGTSTDTQYF
TGTGCCAGCAGCGGGCGGGGGGCTAGCGGGACATCCACAGATACGCAGTATTTT
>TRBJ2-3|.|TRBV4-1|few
CASSQDTATDTQYF
TGCGCCAGCAGCCAAGATACAGCCACAGATACGCAGTATTTT